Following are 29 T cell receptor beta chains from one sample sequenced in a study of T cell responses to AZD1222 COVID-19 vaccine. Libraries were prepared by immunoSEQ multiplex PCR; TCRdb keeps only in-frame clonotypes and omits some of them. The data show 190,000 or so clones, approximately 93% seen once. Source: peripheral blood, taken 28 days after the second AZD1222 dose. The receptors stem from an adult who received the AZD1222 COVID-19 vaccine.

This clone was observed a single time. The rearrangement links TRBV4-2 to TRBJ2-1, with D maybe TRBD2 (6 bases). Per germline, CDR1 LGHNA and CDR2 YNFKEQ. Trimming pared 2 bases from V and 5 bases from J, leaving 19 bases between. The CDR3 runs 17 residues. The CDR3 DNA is TGTGCCAGCAGCCAACTTTCTAACCCGGGACTCCACAATGAGCAGTTCTTC. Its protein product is CASSQLSNPGLHNEQFF.

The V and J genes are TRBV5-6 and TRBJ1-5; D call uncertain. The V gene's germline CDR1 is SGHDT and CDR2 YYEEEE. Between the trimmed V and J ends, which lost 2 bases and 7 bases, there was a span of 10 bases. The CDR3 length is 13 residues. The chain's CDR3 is CASSFEGIQPQHF. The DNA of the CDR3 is TGTGCCAGCAGCTTCGAGGGAATCCAGCCCCAGCATTTT.

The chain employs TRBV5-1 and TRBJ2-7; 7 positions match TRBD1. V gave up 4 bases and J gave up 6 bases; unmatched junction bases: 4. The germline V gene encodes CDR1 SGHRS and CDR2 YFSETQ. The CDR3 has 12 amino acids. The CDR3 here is CASSDGQAEQYF. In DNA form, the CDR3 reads TGCGCCAGCAGCGACGGACAGGCCGAGCAGTACTTC. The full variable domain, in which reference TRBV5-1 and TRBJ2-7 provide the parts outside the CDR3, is KAGVTQTPRYLIKTRGQQVTLSCSPISGHRSVSWYQQTPGQGLQFLFEYFSETQRNKGNFPGRFSGRQFSNSRSEMNVSTLELGDSALYLCASSDGQAEQYFGPGTRLTVT.

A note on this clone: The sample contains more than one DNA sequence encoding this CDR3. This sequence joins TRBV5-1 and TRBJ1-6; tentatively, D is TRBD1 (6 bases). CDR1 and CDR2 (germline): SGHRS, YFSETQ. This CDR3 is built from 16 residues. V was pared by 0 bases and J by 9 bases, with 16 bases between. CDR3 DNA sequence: TGCGCCAGCAGCTTGGCCGGTGGGGGGCTAGGTTCACCCCTCCACTTT. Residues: CASSLAGGGLGSPLHF.

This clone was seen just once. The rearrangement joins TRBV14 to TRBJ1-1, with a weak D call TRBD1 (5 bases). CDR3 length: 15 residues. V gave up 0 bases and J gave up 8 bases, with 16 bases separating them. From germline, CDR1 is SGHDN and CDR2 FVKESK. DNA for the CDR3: TGTGCCAGCAGCCAAGATGGGAGGGGATACCGGGAAGCTTTCTTT. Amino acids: CASSQDGRGYREAFF.

The CDR3 loop is CASSEALATSNEQFF. CDR3 nucleotide sequence: TGTGCCAGCAGCGAGGCACTAGCAACCTCCAATGAGCAGTTCTTC. The genes are TRBV3-1 (or the pseudogene TRBV3-2) and TRBJ2-1, with D possibly TRBD2 on 6 matching bases. The CDR3 has 15 amino acids. Trimming stripped 5 bases from V and 6 bases from J, with 17 bases between. Germline loops: CDR1 LGHDT, CDR2 YNNKEL (reference sequence).

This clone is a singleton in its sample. CDR3 amino acids: CASRDGTDRPLHF. The CDR3 DNA reads TGTGCCAGTAGGGATGGGACGGACAGGCCCCTCCACTTT. The J gene is TRBJ1-6, the V gene TRBV19, with 7 nucleotides matching TRBD1. V dropped 6 bases and J dropped 13; count of bases not matched to a gene: 9. Germline V gene data show CDR1 as LNHDA and CDR2 as SQIVND (reference sequence). This CDR3 contains 13 residues. Using reference TRBV19 and TRBJ1-6 for the parts outside the CDR3, the full variable domain is DGGITQSPKYLFRKEGQNVTLSCEQNLNHDAMYWYRQDPGQGLRLIYYSQIVNDFQKGDIAEGYSVSREKKESFPLTVTSAQKNPTAFYLCASRDGTDRPLHFGNGTRLTVT.

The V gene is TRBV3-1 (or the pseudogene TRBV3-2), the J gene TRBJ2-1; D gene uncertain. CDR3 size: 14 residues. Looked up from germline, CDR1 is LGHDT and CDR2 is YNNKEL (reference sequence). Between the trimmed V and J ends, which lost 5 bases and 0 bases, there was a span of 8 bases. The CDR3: CASSVSSSYNEQFF. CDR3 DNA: TGTGCCAGCAGCGTCTCCAGCTCCTACAATGAGCAGTTCTTC.

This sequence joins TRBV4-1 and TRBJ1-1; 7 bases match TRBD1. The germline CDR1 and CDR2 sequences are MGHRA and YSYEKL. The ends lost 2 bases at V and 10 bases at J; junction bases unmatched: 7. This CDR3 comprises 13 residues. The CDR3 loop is CASSQPWEGAAFF. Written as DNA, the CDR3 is TGCGCCAGCAGCCAACCCTGGGAGGGGGCAGCTTTCTTT.

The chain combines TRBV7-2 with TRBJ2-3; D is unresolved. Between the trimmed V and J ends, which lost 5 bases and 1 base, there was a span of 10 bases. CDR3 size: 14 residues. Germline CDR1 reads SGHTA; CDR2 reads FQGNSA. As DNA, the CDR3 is TGTGCCAGCAGCAGATTCAAGGGCACAGATACGCAGTATTTT. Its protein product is CASSRFKGTDTQYF.

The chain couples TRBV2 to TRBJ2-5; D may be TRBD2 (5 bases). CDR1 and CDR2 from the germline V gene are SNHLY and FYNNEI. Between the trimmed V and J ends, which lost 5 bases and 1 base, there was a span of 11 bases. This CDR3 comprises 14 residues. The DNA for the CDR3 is TGTGCCAGCAGTACTTCCGGGGTCCAAGAGACCCAGTACTTC. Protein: CASSTSGVQETQYF.

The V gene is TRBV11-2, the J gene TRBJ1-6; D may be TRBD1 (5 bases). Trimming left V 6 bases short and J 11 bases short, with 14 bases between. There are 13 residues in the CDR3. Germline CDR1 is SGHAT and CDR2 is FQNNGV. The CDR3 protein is CASSQTESAPLHF. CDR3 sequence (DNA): TGTGCCAGCAGTCAGACAGAGAGCGCACCCCTCCACTTT.

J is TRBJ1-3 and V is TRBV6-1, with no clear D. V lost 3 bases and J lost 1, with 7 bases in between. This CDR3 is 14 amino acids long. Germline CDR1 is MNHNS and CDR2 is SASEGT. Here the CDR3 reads CASSEGRSGNTIYF. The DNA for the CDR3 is TGTGCCAGCAGTGAGGGAAGGTCTGGAAACACCATATATTTT.

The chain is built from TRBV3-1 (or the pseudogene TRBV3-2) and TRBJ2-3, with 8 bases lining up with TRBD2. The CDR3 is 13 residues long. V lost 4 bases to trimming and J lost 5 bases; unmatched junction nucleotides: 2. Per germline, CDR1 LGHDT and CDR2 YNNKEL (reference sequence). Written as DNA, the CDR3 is TGTGCCAGCAGCCGCCGGGGGGGAGATACGCAGTATTTT. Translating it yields CASSRRGGDTQYF.

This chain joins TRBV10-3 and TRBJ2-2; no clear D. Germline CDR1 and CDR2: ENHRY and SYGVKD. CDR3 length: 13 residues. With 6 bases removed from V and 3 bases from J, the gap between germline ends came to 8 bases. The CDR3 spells CAISLLDTGELFF. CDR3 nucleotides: TGTGCCATCAGCCTATTGGACACCGGGGAGCTGTTTTTT.

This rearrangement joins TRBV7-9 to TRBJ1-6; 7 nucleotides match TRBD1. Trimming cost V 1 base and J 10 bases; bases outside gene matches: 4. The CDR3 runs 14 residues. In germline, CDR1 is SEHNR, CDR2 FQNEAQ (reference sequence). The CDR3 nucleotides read TGTGCCAGCAGCTTAGTTCACAGGGGATCACCCCTCCACTTT. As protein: CASSLVHRGSPLHF. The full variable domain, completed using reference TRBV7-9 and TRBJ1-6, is DTGVSQNPRHKITKRGQNVTFRCDPISEHNRLYWYRQTLGQGPEFLTYFQNEAQLEKSRLLSDRFSAERPKGSFSTLEIQRTEQGDSAMYLCASSLVHRGSPLHFGNGTRLTVT.

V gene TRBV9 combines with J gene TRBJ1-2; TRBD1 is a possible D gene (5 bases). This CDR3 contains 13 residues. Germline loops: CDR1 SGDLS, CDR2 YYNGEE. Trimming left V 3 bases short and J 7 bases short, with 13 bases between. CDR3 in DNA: TGTGCCAGCAGCGCCCAGGGAAATGGTGGCTACACCTTC. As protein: CASSAQGNGGYTF.

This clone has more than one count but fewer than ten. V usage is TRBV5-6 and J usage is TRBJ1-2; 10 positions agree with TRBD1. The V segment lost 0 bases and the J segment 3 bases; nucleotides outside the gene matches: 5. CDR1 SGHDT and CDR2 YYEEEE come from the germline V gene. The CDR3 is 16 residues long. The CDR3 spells CASSLGQGASYYGYTF. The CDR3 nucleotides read TGTGCCAGCAGCTTGGGACAGGGGGCCTCGTACTATGGCTACACCTTC.

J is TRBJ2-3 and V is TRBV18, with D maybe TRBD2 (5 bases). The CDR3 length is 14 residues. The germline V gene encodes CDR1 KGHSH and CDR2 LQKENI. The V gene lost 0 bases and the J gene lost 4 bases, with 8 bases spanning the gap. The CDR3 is CASSPPGGPDTQYF. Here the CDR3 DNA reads TGTGCCAGCTCACCACCAGGAGGACCAGATACGCAGTATTTT.

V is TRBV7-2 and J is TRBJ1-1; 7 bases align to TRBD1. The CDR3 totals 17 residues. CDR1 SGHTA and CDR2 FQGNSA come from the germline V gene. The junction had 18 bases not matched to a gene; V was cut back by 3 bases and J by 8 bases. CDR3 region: CASSFALFYRGPGEAFF. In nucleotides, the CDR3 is TGTGCCAGCAGCTTTGCGTTGTTCTACAGGGGCCCAGGGGAAGCTTTCTTT.

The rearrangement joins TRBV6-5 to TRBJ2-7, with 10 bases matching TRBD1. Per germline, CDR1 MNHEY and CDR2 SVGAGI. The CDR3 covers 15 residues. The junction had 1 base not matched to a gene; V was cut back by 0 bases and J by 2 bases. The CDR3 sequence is CASSYSGQGTYEQYF. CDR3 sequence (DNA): TGTGCCAGCAGTTACTCGGGACAGGGGACCTACGAGCAGTACTTC.

The CDR3 is CASSTRDRGSYNEQFF. For the CDR3, the DNA is TGTGCCAGCAGTACAAGGGACAGGGGAAGTTACAATGAGCAGTTCTTC. The rearrangement joins TRBV27 to TRBJ2-1; 10 bases match TRBD1. The CDR3 has 16 residues. Losses at the gene ends were 5 bases for V and 4 bases for J; bases not matched to a gene: 8. CDR1 MNHEY and CDR2 SMNVEV come from the germline V gene (reference sequence).

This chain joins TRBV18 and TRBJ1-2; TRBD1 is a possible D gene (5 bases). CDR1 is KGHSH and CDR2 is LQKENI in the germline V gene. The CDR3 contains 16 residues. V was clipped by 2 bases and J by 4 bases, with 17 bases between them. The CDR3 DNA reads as TGTGCCAGCTCACCAATTCGGTCTGGGGGTGGCTATGGCTACACCTTC. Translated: CASSPIRSGGGYGYTF.

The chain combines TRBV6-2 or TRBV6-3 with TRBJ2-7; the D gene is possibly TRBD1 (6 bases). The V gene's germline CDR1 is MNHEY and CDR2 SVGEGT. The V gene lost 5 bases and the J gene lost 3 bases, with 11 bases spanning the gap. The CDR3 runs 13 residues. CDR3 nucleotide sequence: TGTGCCAGCAGTCGACAGGTGGGCTACGAGCAGTACTTC. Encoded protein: CASSRQVGYEQYF.

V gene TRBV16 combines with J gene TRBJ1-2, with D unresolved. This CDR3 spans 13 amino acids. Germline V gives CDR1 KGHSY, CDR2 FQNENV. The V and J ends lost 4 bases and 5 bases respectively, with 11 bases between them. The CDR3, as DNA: TGTGCCAGCAGCCCCCGTTCTTATTATGGCTACACCTTC. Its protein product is CASSPRSYYGYTF.

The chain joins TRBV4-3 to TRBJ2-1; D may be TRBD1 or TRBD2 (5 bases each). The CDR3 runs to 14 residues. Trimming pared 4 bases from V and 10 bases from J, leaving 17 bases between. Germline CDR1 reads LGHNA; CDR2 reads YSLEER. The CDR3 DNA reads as TGCGCCAGCAGCCCCGCCCCCCGAGGGGCCGAGCAGTTCTTC. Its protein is CASSPAPRGAEQFF.

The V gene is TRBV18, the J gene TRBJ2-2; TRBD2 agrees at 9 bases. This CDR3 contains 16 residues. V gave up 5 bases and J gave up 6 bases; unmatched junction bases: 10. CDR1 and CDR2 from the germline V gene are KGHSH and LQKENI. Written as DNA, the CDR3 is TGTGCCAGCTCATTGGGACTAGCCCCCGTCGCCGGGGAGCTGTTTTTT. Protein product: CASSLGLAPVAGELFF.

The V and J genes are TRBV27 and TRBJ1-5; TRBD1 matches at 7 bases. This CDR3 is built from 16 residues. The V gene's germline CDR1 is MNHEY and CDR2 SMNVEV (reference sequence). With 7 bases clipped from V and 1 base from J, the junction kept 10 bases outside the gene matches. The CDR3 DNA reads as TGTGCCAGCATCCCGGAGGGGGCAATGAGCAATCAGCCCCAGCATTTT. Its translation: CASIPEGAMSNQPQHF.

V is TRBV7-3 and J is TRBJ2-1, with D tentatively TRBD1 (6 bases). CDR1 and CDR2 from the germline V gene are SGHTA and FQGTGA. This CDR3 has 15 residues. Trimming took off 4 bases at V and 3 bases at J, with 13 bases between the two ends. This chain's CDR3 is CASSSQAGDYNEQFF. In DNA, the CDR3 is TGTGCCAGCAGCTCCCAGGCAGGGGACTACAATGAGCAGTTCTTC. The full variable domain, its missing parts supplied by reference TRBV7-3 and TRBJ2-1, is GAGVSQTPSNKVTEKGKYVELRCDPISGHTALYWYRQSLGQGPEFLIYFQGTGAADDSGLPNDRFFAVRPEGSVSTLKIQRTERGDSAVYLCASSSQAGDYNEQFFGPGTRLTVL.